These 29 T cell receptor beta chains were sequenced from one sample in a study of graft-versus-host responses after intestinal transplantation. Antigens for these TCRs are unknown. The data were produced by immunoSEQ multiplex PCR, yet TCRdb's version contains in-frame clones alone and is incomplete. Of over 100,000 clones listed, around nine tenths are singletons. The material was unstimulated CD4+ T cells sorted from spleen or lymph node cells, obtained before transplant. These receptors were collected from a human donor who was the organ donor for an intestinal transplant.

V usage is TRBV10-3 and J usage is TRBJ2-1, with 8 bases identical to TRBD2. Germline V CDR1 and CDR2: ENHRY, SYGVKD. The CDR3 is 16 amino acids. The V segment lost 9 bases and the J segment 4 bases; nucleotides outside the gene matches: 14. CDR3 residues: CAIGERLAGRYNEQFF. Here the CDR3 DNA reads TGTGCCATTGGGGAAAGGCTAGCGGGCCGTTACAATGAGCAGTTCTTC.

V gene TRBV10-3 combines with J gene TRBJ2-7; D unresolved. Germline V gene data show CDR1 as ENHRY and CDR2 as SYGVKD. This CDR3 comprises 14 residues. The germline V and J ends were trimmed by 3 bases and 0 bases, with 9 bases remaining between them. The CDR3 reads CAISDLFSSYEQYF. Written as DNA, the CDR3 is TGTGCCATCAGTGACCTCTTCTCCTCCTACGAGCAGTACTTC.

The chain links TRBV19 to TRBJ2-2, with TRBD1 matching over 7 bases. V lost 4 bases and J lost 1; bases outside the gene matches: 3. CDR1 and CDR2 from the germline V gene are LNHDA and SQIVND (reference sequence). The length of the CDR3 is 15 residues. The CDR3 sequence is CASSTWDRNTGELFF. In DNA form, the CDR3 reads TGTGCCAGTAGTACCTGGGACAGGAACACCGGGGAGCTGTTTTTT.

This clone has a single count. The germline gene is not matched at one end of the junction; a read error may be the cause. The chain has TRBV5-4 and TRBJ2-3; possibly TRBD1 for D (5 bases). The CDR3 runs to 13 residues. Looked up from germline, CDR1 is SGHNT and CDR2 is YYREEE (reference sequence). CDR3 DNA sequence: TGCGCCAGTTCAGGGATTCCTACAGATACGCAGTATTTT. Translating gives CASSGIPTDTQYF.

This clone was seen just once. The chain is built from TRBV5-4 and TRBJ1-4, with a tentative D call TRBD1 (6 bases). The germline V gene has CDR1 SGHNT and CDR2 YYREEE (reference sequence). This CDR3 is built from 15 residues. Trimming took off 4 bases at V and 3 bases at J, with 13 bases between the two ends. The CDR3 here is CASSKTDSPNEKLFF. CDR3 DNA sequence: TGTGCCAGCAGCAAGACGGACAGCCCTAATGAAAAACTGTTTTTT.

The chain carries TRBV10-3 and TRBJ2-6, with D perhaps TRBD1 (6 bases). The germline V gene has CDR1 ENHRY and CDR2 SYGVKD. The CDR3 extends over 16 amino acids. Between the trimmed V and J ends, which lost 1 base and 3 bases, there was a span of 10 bases. The CDR3 DNA reads as TGTGCCATCAGTGAGTTAGGGGGAAGTGGGGCCAACGTCCTGACTTTC. Translation gives CAISELGGSGANVLTF.

This chain links TRBV21-1 with TRBJ1-2. TRBV21-1 is reported as a pseudogene. The CDR3 is 12 amino acids. The CDR3 is CASSKGGYGYTF. Written as DNA, the CDR3 is TGTGCCAGCAGCAAAGGGGGCTATGGCTACACCTTC.

J is TRBJ1-2 and V is TRBV6-5; D is perhaps TRBD1 (6 bases). Trimming stripped 5 bases from V and 6 bases from J, with 10 bases between. This CDR3 spans 12 amino acids. Germline CDR1 reads MNHEY; CDR2 reads SVGAGI. CDR3 DNA sequence: TGTGCCAGCAGTCCCAGGGGCCATGGCTACACCTTC. Protein product: CASSPRGHGYTF.

The rearrangement uses TRBV5-4 and TRBJ1-2; no reliable D call. V lost 3 bases and J 0 bases, leaving 9 bases between the germline ends. The CDR3 is 14 amino acids. Per germline, CDR1 SGHNT and CDR2 YYREEE (reference sequence). The chain's CDR3 is CASSSRDPNYGYTF. The CDR3 region has the DNA TGTGCCAGCAGCTCGAGGGATCCTAACTATGGCTACACCTTC.

This clone was seen a few times. The rearrangement uses TRBV29-1 and TRBJ1-3, with D possibly matching TRBD1 (5 bases). This CDR3 comprises 13 residues. Trimming took off 7 bases at V and 0 bases at J, with 10 bases between the two ends. Per germline, CDR1 SQVTM and CDR2 ANQGSEA. CDR3 nucleotides: TGCAGCGCCCAGGGAAGCTCTGGAAACACCATATATTTT. This encodes CSAQGSSGNTIYF.

The chain links TRBV18 to TRBJ2-7; 10 nucleotides line up with TRBD1. J was trimmed by 7 bases and V by 4 bases; bases with no gene match: 10. Germline lookup yields CDR1 KGHSH and CDR2 LQKENI. The CDR3 totals 15 residues. The CDR3 loop is CASSQGPGQGWEQYF. In DNA form, the CDR3 reads TGTGCCAGCTCACAAGGACCGGGACAGGGGTGGGAGCAGTACTTC.

The sample holds one count of this clone. The chain joins TRBV6-5 to TRBJ2-5; 7 nucleotides match TRBD2. V gave up 6 bases and J gave up 5 bases; unmatched junction bases: 12. Looked up from germline, CDR1 is MNHEY and CDR2 is SVGAGI. The CDR3 extends over 15 amino acids. The DNA for the CDR3 is TGTGCCAGCAGAGCTCTTGGAGGGAGGGTGGAGACCCAGTACTTC. Its translation: CASRALGGRVETQYF.

The chain employs TRBV30 and TRBJ2-4; TRBD1 matches 8 bases. This CDR3 is 14 amino acids long. Unmatched junction bases numbered 11, after V lost 5 bases and J lost 8 bases. Germline CDR1 reads GTSNPN; CDR2 reads SVGIG (reference sequence). CDR3 sequence reads: CAWGQGALRDIQYF. The CDR3 DNA follows: TGTGCCTGGGGTCAGGGGGCGCTTCGGGACATTCAGTACTTC.

The chain joins TRBV5-1 to TRBJ2-5; 13 positions match TRBD2. The CDR3 has 15 amino acids. Looked up from germline, CDR1 is SGHRS and CDR2 is YFSETQ. Trimming at V came to 4 bases and at J to 4 bases, leaving 4 bases not matched to a gene. In DNA form, the CDR3 reads TGCGCCAGCAGCATAGGACTAGCGGGAGTAGAGACCCAGTACTTC. It codes for CASSIGLAGVETQYF.

This sequence joins TRBV30 and TRBJ2-3, with a tentative D call TRBD2 (6 bases). The germline CDR1 and CDR2 sequences are GTSNPN and SVGIG (reference sequence). CDR3 length equals 12 residues. The CDR3: CGFSSGRTAQYF. CDR3 DNA: TGTGGGTTCTCGTCTGGGAGGACGGCACAGTATTTT.

The J gene is TRBJ1-1, the V gene TRBV19; D gene ambiguous. V lost 3 bases to trimming and J lost 1 base, with 12 bases between them. Per germline, CDR1 LNHDA and CDR2 SQIVND (reference sequence). The CDR3 is 15 residues long. The DNA of the CDR3 is TGTGCCAGTAGTATCCAAGGGCAGGCGAACACTGAAGCTTTCTTT. This sequence encodes CASSIQGQANTEAFF. The full variable domain, rest sourced from reference TRBV19 and TRBJ1-1, is DGGITQSPKYLFRKEGQNVTLSCEQNLNHDAMYWYRQDPGQGLRLIYYSQIVNDFQKGDIAEGYSVSREKKESFPLTVTSAQKNPTAFYLCASSIQGQANTEAFFGQGTRLTVV.

Written as DNA, the CDR3 is TGTGCCAGCAGCGCCTTCCCGACTGAAGCTTTCTTT. The encoded protein is CASSAFPTEAFF. The V call is TRBV2, the J call TRBJ1-1; D is uncertain. CDR3 length: 12 residues. The V end lost 6 bases, the J end lost 5 bases, and 10 bases lay between the germline ends. Germline CDR1 and CDR2: SNHLY and FYNNEI. The variable domain in full, with the rest retrieved from reference TRBV2 and TRBJ1-1, is EPEVTQTPSHQVTQMGQEVILRCVPISNHLYFYWYRQILGQKVEFLVSFYNNEISEKSEIFDDQFSVERPDGSNFTLKIRSTKLEDSAMYFCASSAFPTEAFFGQGTRLTVV.

V usage is TRBV2 and J usage is TRBJ2-7, with D perhaps TRBD1 (5 bases). V lost 5 bases to trimming and J lost 5 bases, with 10 bases between them. The CDR3 runs 12 residues. Germline CDR1 and CDR2: SNHLY and FYNNEI. The CDR3 region has the DNA TGTGCCAGCAGTCCCGTGGGGCACGAGCAGTACTTC. Residues: CASSPVGHEQYF.

This chain joins TRBV5-4 and TRBJ2-1; no clear D. Trimming removed 5 bases at V and 4 bases at J, with 16 bases between. Per germline, CDR1 SGHNT and CDR2 YYREEE (reference sequence). The CDR3 is 15 residues long. CDR3 DNA: TGTGCCAGCAGACAAGACGCCGCCGCATACAATGAGCAGTTCTTC. This translates into CASRQDAAAYNEQFF. The full variable domain, with the rest looked up from reference TRBV5-4 and TRBJ2-1, is ETGVTQSPTHLIKTRGQQVTLRCSSQSGHNTVSWYQQALGQGPQFIFQYYREEENGRGNFPPRFSGLQFPNYSSELNVNALELDDSALYLCASRQDAAAYNEQFFGPGTRLTVL.

This CDR3 reads CASSEGLAGGIDTQYF. CDR3 in DNA: TGTGCCAGCAGCGAGGGACTAGCGGGAGGTATAGATACGCAGTATTTT. The chain carries TRBV7-3 and TRBJ2-3; 15 nucleotides agree with TRBD2. V shed 5 bases, J shed 5 bases, and the junction held 5 bases outside the gene matches. Germline V CDR1 and CDR2: SGHTA, FQGTGA. CDR3 size: 16 residues.

The V call is TRBV6-6, the J call TRBJ1-1; possibly TRBD1 for D (5 bases). The V and J ends lost 7 bases and 8 bases respectively, with 14 bases between them. The CDR3 extends over 12 amino acids. The germline V gene has CDR1 MNHNY and CDR2 SVGAGI (reference sequence). The CDR3 coding sequence is TGTGCCAGCACCCGGGACCGCTCCGAAGCTTTCTTT. Protein product: CASTRDRSEAFF.

DNA for the CDR3: TGTGCCAGCAGTTACTCGTCAGGTCATCAGCCCCAGCATTTT. It codes for CASSYSSGHQPQHF. The J gene is TRBJ1-5, the V gene TRBV6-6; D is ambiguous. CDR3 size: 14 residues. Germline V gene lookup returns CDR1 MNHNY and CDR2 SVGAGI (reference sequence). Between the trimmed V and J ends, which lost 0 bases and 5 bases, there was a span of 8 bases.

The chain combines TRBV6-5 with TRBJ1-5; TRBD1 matches at 8 bases. V lost 10 bases, J lost 0 bases, and 2 bases stayed unmatched. This CDR3 is 13 amino acids long. Germline V gene data show CDR1 as MNHEY and CDR2 as SVGAGI. CDR3 nucleotide sequence: TGTGCCACCAGGGGGCATAGCAATCAGCCCCAGCATTTT. This gives the protein CATRGHSNQPQHF.

The chain links TRBV7-2 to TRBJ1-1, with 9 positions matching TRBD1. After removal of 4 bases from V and 0 bases from J, the junction contained 3 bases not matched to a gene. CDR1 is SGHTA, CDR2 FQGNSA, per germline. The CDR3 consists of 15 residues. The CDR3 region is CASSSGTGMNTEAFF. The CDR3 nucleotides are TGTGCCAGCAGCTCCGGGACAGGGATGAACACTGAAGCTTTCTTT.

This sequence joins TRBV7-2 and TRBJ2-5, with 7 bases aligning to TRBD2. In germline, CDR1 is SGHTA, CDR2 FQGNSA. The J segment lost 4 bases and the V segment lost 7 bases, leaving 9 bases of the junction unmatched. This CDR3 is 14 amino acids long. CDR3 DNA sequence: TGTGCCAGCACCCCACCCGGGGGGTCAGAGACCCAGTACTTC. Its translation is CASTPPGGSETQYF.

The chain employs TRBV6-6 and TRBJ2-5; TRBD2 is a possible D gene (7 bases). From germline, CDR1 is MNHNY and CDR2 SVGAGI (reference sequence). V was cut by 7 bases and J by 4 bases, with 19 bases left in between. The CDR3 length is 15 residues. The CDR3 DNA reads TGTGCCAGCACTAGGCGGGGAGGGGGGGGAGAGACCCAGTACTTC. This encodes CASTRRGGGGETQYF.

The rearrangement joins TRBV7-2 to TRBJ2-7; 10 bases align to TRBD2. V dropped 1 base and J dropped 6; count of bases not matched to a gene: 6. The CDR3 consists of 15 residues. CDR1 is SGHTA, CDR2 FQGNSA, per germline. Here the CDR3 reads CASSLGGAGGREQYF. CDR3 DNA: TGTGCCAGCAGCTTAGGAGGAGCGGGAGGGCGCGAGCAGTACTTC. Based on the CDR3 plus reference TRBV7-2 and TRBJ2-7, the full variable domain is GAGVSQSPSNKVTEKGKDVELRCDPISGHTALYWYRQSLGQGLEFLIYFQGNSAPDKSGLPSDRFSAERTGGSVSTLTIQRTQQEDSAVYLCASSLGGAGGREQYFGPGTRLTVT.

The V call is TRBV6-5, the J call TRBJ2-3; weak D call: TRBD1 (6 bases). This CDR3 is 14 amino acids long. Germline CDR1 reads MNHEY; CDR2 reads SVGAGI. The V gene lost 8 bases and the J gene lost 2 bases, with 14 bases spanning the gap. The CDR3 spells CASVPTGHTDTQYF. The CDR3 DNA is TGTGCCAGCGTCCCAACAGGGCACACAGATACGCAGTATTTT.

V is TRBV7-4 and J is TRBJ2-7, with 8 bases that match TRBD2. The CDR3 length is 17 residues. Losses at the gene ends were 4 bases for V and 2 bases for J; bases not matched to a gene: 13. Germline V CDR1 and CDR2: SGHVT, SQSDAQ. CDR3 nucleotides: TGTGCCAGCAGCTCCGATAAGGGTGGTAGCGGGGCCTACGAGCAGTACTTC. Residues: CASSSDKGGSGAYEQYF.